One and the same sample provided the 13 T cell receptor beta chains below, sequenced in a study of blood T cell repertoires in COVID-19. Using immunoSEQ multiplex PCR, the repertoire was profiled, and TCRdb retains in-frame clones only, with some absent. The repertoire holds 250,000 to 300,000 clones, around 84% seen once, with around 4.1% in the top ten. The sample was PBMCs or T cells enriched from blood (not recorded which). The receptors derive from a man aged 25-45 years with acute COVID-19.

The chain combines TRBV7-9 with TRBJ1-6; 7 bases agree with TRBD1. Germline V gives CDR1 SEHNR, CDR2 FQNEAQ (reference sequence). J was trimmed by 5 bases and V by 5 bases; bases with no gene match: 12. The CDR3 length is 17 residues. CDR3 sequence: CASSPTLGTVDNSPLHF. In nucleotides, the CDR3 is TGTGCCAGCAGCCCAACTTTGGGGACAGTTGATAATTCACCCCTCCACTTT.

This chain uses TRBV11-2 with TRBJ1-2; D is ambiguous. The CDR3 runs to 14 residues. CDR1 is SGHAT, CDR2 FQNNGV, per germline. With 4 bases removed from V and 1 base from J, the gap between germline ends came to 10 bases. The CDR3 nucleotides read TGTGCCAGCAGCTCGGGAGACGGTAACTATGGCTACACCTTC. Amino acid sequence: CASSSGDGNYGYTF. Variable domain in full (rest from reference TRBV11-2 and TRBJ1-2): EAGVAQSPRYKIIEKRQSVAFWCNPISGHATLYWYQQILGQGPKLLIQFQNNGVVDDSQLPKDRFSAERLKGVDSTLKIQPAKLEDSAVYLCASSSGDGNYGYTFGSGTRLTVV.

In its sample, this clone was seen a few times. The CDR3 sequence is CASSLDRGVLNYGYTF. The CDR3 DNA reads as TGTGCCAGCAGCCTCGACAGGGGCGTGTTAAACTATGGCTACACCTTC. The rearrangement links TRBV3-1 (or the pseudogene TRBV3-2) to TRBJ1-2; 8 bases line up with TRBD1. The J segment lost 2 bases and the V segment lost 4 bases, leaving 9 bases of the junction unmatched. There are 16 residues in the CDR3. Germline V gene lookup returns CDR1 LGHDT and CDR2 YNNKEL (reference sequence).

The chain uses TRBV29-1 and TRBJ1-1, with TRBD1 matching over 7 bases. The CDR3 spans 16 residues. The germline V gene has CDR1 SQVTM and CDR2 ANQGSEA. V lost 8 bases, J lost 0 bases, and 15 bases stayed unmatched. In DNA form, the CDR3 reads TGCAGCTCCTTGGGTAAAGGGGGCGGATTGAACACTGAAGCTTTCTTT. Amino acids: CSSLGKGGGLNTEAFF.

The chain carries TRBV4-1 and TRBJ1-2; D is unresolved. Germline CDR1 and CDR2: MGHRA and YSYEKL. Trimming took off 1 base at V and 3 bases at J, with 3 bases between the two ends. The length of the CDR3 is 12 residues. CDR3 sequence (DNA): TGCGCCAGCAGCCAAGGCGACTATGGCTACACCTTC. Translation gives CASSQGDYGYTF.

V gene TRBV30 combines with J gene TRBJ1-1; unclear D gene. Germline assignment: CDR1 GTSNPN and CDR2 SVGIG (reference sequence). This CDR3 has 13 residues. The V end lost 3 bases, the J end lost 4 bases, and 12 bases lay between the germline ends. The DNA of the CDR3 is TGTGCCTGGAGCCGAGGGTCGGCCACTGAAGCTTTCTTT. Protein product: CAWSRGSATEAFF.

CDR3 in amino acids: CASSSAGTENSPLHF. The CDR3 coding sequence is TGCGCCAGCAGCTCCGCCGGGACAGAAAATTCACCCCTCCACTTT. The genes are TRBV5-1 and TRBJ1-6; 7 nucleotides line up with TRBD1. Germline-derived CDR1 and CDR2 are SGHRS and YFSETQ. The trim removed 3 bases at V and 7 bases at J, leaving 7 bases unmatched. This CDR3 has 15 amino acids.

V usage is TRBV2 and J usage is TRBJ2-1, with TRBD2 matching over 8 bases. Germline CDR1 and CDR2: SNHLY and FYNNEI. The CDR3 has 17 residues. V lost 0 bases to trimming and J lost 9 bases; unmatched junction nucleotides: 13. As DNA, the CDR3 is TGTGCCAGCAGTGAAGCGTATGGCGGGAGGCCGCTTGGTGAGCAGTTCTTC. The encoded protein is CASSEAYGGRPLGEQFF.

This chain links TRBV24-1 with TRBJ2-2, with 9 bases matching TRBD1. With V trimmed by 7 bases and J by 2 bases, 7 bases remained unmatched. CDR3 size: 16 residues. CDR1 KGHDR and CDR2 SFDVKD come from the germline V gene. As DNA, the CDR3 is TGTGCCACCAGCAAACCGGGACAGGGAAACACCGGGGAGCTGTTTTTT. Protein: CATSKPGQGNTGELFF.

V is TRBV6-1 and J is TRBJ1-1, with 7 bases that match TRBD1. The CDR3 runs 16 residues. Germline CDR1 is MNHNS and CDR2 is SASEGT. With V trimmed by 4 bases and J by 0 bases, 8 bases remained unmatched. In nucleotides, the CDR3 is TGTGCCAGCAGTGTCAAGACAGGGATTCTGAACACTGAAGCTTTCTTT. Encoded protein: CASSVKTGILNTEAFF.

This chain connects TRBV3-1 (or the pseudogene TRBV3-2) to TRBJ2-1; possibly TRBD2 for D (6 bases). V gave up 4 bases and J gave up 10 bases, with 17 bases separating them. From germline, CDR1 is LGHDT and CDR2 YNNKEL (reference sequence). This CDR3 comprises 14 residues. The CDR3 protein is CASSPITNGGEQFF. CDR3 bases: TGTGCCAGCAGCCCCATCACCAACGGAGGGGAGCAGTTCTTC.

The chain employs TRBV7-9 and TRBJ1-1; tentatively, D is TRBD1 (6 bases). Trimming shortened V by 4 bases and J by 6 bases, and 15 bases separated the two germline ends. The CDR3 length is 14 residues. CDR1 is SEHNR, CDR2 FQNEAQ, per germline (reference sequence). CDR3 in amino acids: CASSSQGPSAEAFF. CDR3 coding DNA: TGTGCCAGCAGCTCACAGGGCCCGTCGGCTGAAGCTTTCTTT.

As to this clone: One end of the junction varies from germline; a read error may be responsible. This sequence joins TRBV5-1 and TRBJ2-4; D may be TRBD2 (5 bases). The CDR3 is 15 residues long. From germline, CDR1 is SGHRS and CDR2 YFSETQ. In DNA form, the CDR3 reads TGTGCCAGCAGCTTGGGCGGGCTCGCCAAAAACATTCAGTACTTC. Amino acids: CASSLGGLAKNIQYF. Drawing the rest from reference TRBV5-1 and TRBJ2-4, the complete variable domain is KAGVTQTPRYLIKTRGQQVTLSCSPISGHRSVSWYQQTPGQGLQFLFEYFSETQRNKGNFPGRFSGRQFSNSRSEMNVSTLELGDSALYLCASSLGGLAKNIQYFGAGTRLSVL.